This section outlines one T cell receptor (beta chain) sequence together with its context. These data originate in a study of blood T cell repertoires in COVID-19. Participant-reported clinical history was the basis for cohort assignment. J was trimmed by 2 bases and V by 5 bases; bases with no gene match: 6. CDR1 and CDR2 from the germline V gene are SGHTS and YDEGEE. The CDR3 sequence is 16 residues long. As processed by the authors: Amplification from reference gene primers served as the basis for estimated nucleated cell counts. Some clones are missing from TCRdb's copy, which holds only in-frame ones; the method was immunoSEQ multiplex PCR. Clonal size and the V and J genes are those of that table, whereas D and trimming came from the DNA. The sample has hundreds of thousands of clones; 80% to 90% are singletons.

The genes are TRBV5-8 and TRBJ2-2; 10 bases agree with TRBD1. Sample: PBMCs or T cells enriched from blood (not recorded which). The source is a woman aged 55-70 years who had recovered from COVID-19. This chain's CDR3 is CASRNRDRGNTGELFF. The CDR3 DNA sequence: TGTGCCAGCAGGAACCGGGACAGGGGAAACACCGGGGAGCTGTTTTTT.